What follows are 6 T cell receptor beta chains derived from one specimen sequenced in a study of vaccination and CD4 T cells after COVID-19 (dated by TCRdb to 2021 to 2024). The antigens for these receptors are not known. What this sample's treatment or condition label stands for: approximately nine-day PBMC culture with coronavirus spike peptide pools or control peptides (ViraFEST assay). The library relied on PCR. Reads for this sample came from an Illumina iSeq 100. At the Johns Hopkins FTIC core, DNA from the cultured CD4+ T cells underwent TCR sequencing with the Oncomine TCR Beta short-read assay. The public reads were quality trimmed at Q25 with fastp and then assembled into clones with MiXCR by TCRdb, keeping productive beta chains. Merged by CDR3 protein, the rows form single entries marked with the most common genes and DNA. This sample comprises some 5,400 distinct CDR3 sequences, about half of them detected only once. The ten largest clonotypes hold roughly 30% of the sample.

What was sequenced was CD4+ T cells from blood, cultured in vitro. These receptors were obtained from a human donor who had recovered from COVID-19.

The rearrangement uses TRBV23-1 and TRBJ1-6; D perhaps matches TRBD1 (5 bases). TRBV23-1 belongs to the ORF category, with a function that is uncertain. The CDR3 sequence is 14 residues long. Trimming stripped 8 bases from V and 9 bases from J, with 17 bases between. CDR3 sequence reads: CASQEGRGGSPLHF. Written as DNA, the CDR3 is TGCGCCAGCCAAGAAGGTCGGGGCGGTTCACCCCTCCACTTT.

This chain uses TRBV6-1 with TRBJ2-1; maybe TRBD2 (5 bases). The J call could be wrong; TRBJ2-7 is a better fit for the DNA end. Germline loops: CDR1 MNHNS, CDR2 SASEGT. CDR3 length equals 16 residues. In DNA form, the CDR3 reads TGTGCCAGCAGTGCAACCCGCTCCGGACCTACTAGGGAGCAGTACTTC. Translation: CASSATRSGPTREQYF.

This chain links TRBV2 with TRBJ2-4, with D possibly TRBD1 on 5 matching bases. The CDR3 runs 14 residues. CDR1 is SNHLY and CDR2 is FYNNEI in the germline V gene. Trimming pared 2 bases from V and 9 bases from J, leaving 14 bases between. Here the CDR3 DNA reads TGTGCCAGCAGTGAATTAGGACCGCAGGGCATTCAGTACTTC. Its protein product is CASSELGPQGIQYF.

V gene TRBV5-1 combines with J gene TRBJ2-1; 9 nucleotides match TRBD2. CDR1 SGHRS and CDR2 YFSETQ come from the germline V gene. V was clipped by 5 bases and J by 5 bases; unmatched bases: 8. The CDR3 sequence is 15 residues long. The CDR3 is CASRGLAGSDNEQFF. The CDR3 bases are TGCGCCAGCAGGGGGCTAGCGGGGAGCGACAATGAGCAGTTCTTC.

This clonotype has a handful of counts. The V gene is TRBV24-1, the J gene TRBJ2-7; 9 nucleotides agree with TRBD1. CDR3 length: 14 residues. Germline lookup yields CDR1 KGHDR and CDR2 SFDVKD. The V and J ends lost 7 bases and 5 bases, in that order; junction bases with no gene match: 8. CDR3 in amino acids: CATSASGQGNEQYF. The CDR3 bases are TGTGCCACCAGCGCTTCGGGACAGGGAAACGAGCAGTACTTC.

The CDR3: CASSVGEVGETQYF. In nucleotides, the CDR3 is TGCGCCAGCAGCGTGGGGGAGGTGGGAGAGACCCAGTACTTC. The chain employs TRBV5-1 and TRBJ2-5; TRBD2 might be the D (6 bases). The CDR3 consists of 14 residues. The V and J ends lost 4 bases and 4 bases respectively, with 14 bases between them. Per the germline V gene, CDR1 is SGHRS and CDR2 is YFSETQ.